A single T cell receptor beta chain is shown here with its context. The antigen remains unidentified. The method was immunoSEQ multiplex PCR; TCRdb's version includes in-frame clones alone and lacks a portion of them. The table lists some 34,000 clones, around 74% of them singletons, with 3.5% to 5% in the top ten. The data are from a study of PD-1 blockade in classical Hodgkin lymphoma. Described time point: cycle 4 day 1 (C4D1), after more than 5 weeks of nivolumab. Relapses following autologous stem cell transplantation were seen in all patients, with brentuximab vedotin exposure varying. Complete response, partial response or progressive disease were the best responses. Germline lookup yields CDR1 LGHNA and CDR2 YSLEER. Deletions cut 1 base from V and 6 bases from J, with 15 bases between. CDR3 length: 15 amino acids. Notes on the study in general: Compared with baseline, CD4+ but not CD8+ TCR diversity had risen significantly by C4D1. Complete responders showed a baseline diversity that resembled the diversity of newly diagnosed patients.

The sequence derives from a human donor with classical Hodgkin lymphoma. The specimen comprised peripheral blood mononuclear cells (PBMCs), sampled before the fourth cycle of nivolumab. This chain uses TRBV4-3 with TRBJ1-1; D ambiguous. This chain's CDR3 is CASSQVGSLWAEAFF. CDR3 bases: TGCGCCAGCAGCCAAGTAGGGTCCCTTTGGGCTGAAGCTTTCTTT.